This entry features one T cell receptor (beta chain) sequence. No antigen is known for it. Per-base qualities were not stored, and no clone one base away is much larger. The sample belongs to a study of blood T cell repertoires in COVID-19 (dated by TCRdb to 2020 to 2021). Notes on the research overall: Samples covering the acute and convalescent phases of COVID-19 were provided by collaborators in the United States, Italy and Spain. The prospective study material was composed of cDNA or gDNA derived from T cells, B-cell-depleted T cells, or PBMCs. The dataset comprised deeply sampled blood TCRbeta repertoires from subjects exposed to, actively infected with, or recovered from COVID-19. The repertoires were released in a freely available public database intended as a resource for research on the immune response to SARS-CoV-2. The samples were drawn from the first 160 participants of the ongoing ImmuneRACE study and from roughly 1,300 subjects provided by 6 global collaborators. A de-identified subject ID, COVID-19 status, age in years and sex were almost always included in the sample metadata. Where available, HLA class I and class II types were obtained from metadata supplied by the sample provider rather than from assay-based typing. What the research found in general, with its limitations: The quantity of clinical and demographic metadata differed by source and by participant and was supplied without curation.

In the prospective study, participants were about 18 to 90 years old, resided in about two dozen geographic areas of the United States, and were enrolled through a virtual design. Cohort assignment in the prospective study relied on participant-reported clinical history from a screening survey and a study questionnaire. Exposed participants were defined as having been in contact with someone with a PCR-confirmed or clinician-diagnosed COVID-19 case within 2 weeks of study entry. Each participant in the prospective study had whole blood, serum and a nasopharyngeal or oropharyngeal swab collected by mobile phlebotomists. Additional blood draws and questionnaires over an approximately two-month period could optionally be provided by prospective study participants. Blood samples from the prospective study were shipped frozen or at room temperature prior to DNA extraction. V is trimmed back by 8 bases and J by 5 bases, and the junction contains 14 bases that no gene match accounts for. As encoded in the germline V gene, CDR1 is SGDLS while CDR2 is YYNGEE. The CDR3 measures 15 amino acids from cysteine to phenylalanine. Solely the CDR3 DNA is kept, with 45 bases framed from the first base.

The immunoSEQ Assay, a bias-controlled multiplex PCR, was used to amplify TCRbeta CDR3 regions from genomic DNA. For the original study's pipeline: The number of nucleated cells in each sample was estimated by amplification of reference gene primers within the assay. Sequence reads were collapsed and filtered to measure the absolute abundance of every unique TCRbeta CDR3 rearrangement. Productive Simpson clonality was computed per sample as the square root of Simpson's diversity index over productive rearrangements. Not all clones reach the TCRdb copy of this immuneACCESS table, which keeps in-frame sequences only. Checked studies attribute under half of the gap to unresolved V genes and leave the rest unexplained. V, J and clone size were drawn from that table, and D and trimming were deduced from the DNA. Across this sample there are about 250,000 clones, with about 87% seen only once. The ten largest account for about 3.1% of the sample.

The sample consisted of PBMCs or T cells enriched from blood (not recorded which). This receptor was obtained from a woman aged 40 to 50 who had been exposed to COVID-19. The receptor chain draws on TRBV9 and TRBJ1-2, and 8 bases in between align with TRBD1. Here is the DNA: TGTGCCAGTGGTATTGATACAGGGGGTTTTTATGGCTACACCTTC. It translates to CASGIDTGGFYGYTF.